These T cell receptor beta chains were read from a single sample in a study of blood T cell repertoires in COVID-19. Sequencing was performed with immunoSEQ multiplex PCR; in TCRdb, only in-frame clones are kept and a portion is missing. The sample contains under 200,000 clones, about 85% of which appear only once. Sequenced: peripheral blood. The receptor set was obtained from a woman aged 60-70 years with COVID-19, enrolled during active disease. CDR3s include the opening cysteine and the closing phenylalanine or tryptophan. The order of the fields is V gene, clone size, D gene, J gene, CDR3 protein, CDR3 DNA. A D gene is named only where the DNA matches it firmly. The listing skips clone size in some rows; elsewhere it reads once, few, many or a size class.

TRBV9	NA	TRBD1	TRBJ2-7	CASSVSEDRGYEQYF	TGTGCCAGCAGCGTTAGTGAGGACAGGGGCTACGAGCAGTACTTC
TRBV29-1	NA	NA	TRBJ1-2	CSVEVGPLSGYTF	TGCAGCGTTGAAGTGGGCCCCCTCAGTGGCTACACCTTC
TRBV6-5	NA	NA	TRBJ2-7	CASTGWTYEQYF	TGTGCCAGCACGGGATGGACCTACGAGCAGTACTTC
TRBV7-6	NA	NA	TRBJ1-2	CASSPRAGANYGYTF	TGTGCCAGCAGCCCCAGGGCCGGCGCTAACTATGGCTACACCTTC
TRBV19	few	TRBD2	TRBJ2-7	CASGPGTTYEQYF	TGTGCCAGTGGACCCGGGACTACCTACGAGCAGTACTTC
TRBV5-1	NA	TRBD1	TRBJ2-5	CASSATTGGSYETQYF	TGCGCCAGCAGCGCGACGACAGGGGGCTCTTACGAGACCCAGTACTTC
TRBV2	NA	TRBD1	TRBJ2-7	CASSRGRGSEQYF	TGTGCCAGCAGTCGGGGCAGGGGGTCCGAGCAGTACTTC
TRBV23-1	NA	TRBD1	TRBJ1-3	CASSQWRGPSGNTIYF	TGCGCCAGCAGTCAATGGAGGGGGCCCTCTGGAAACACCATATATTTT
TRBV6-5	NA	NA	TRBJ1-6	CASRTAINSPLHF	TGTGCCAGCAGGACAGCTATTAATTCACCCCTCCACTTT
TRBV13	once	NA	TRBJ1-1	CASSSRLNTEAFF	TGTGCCAGCAGCTCCCGTCTGAACACTGAAGCTTTCTTT
TRBV13	NA	TRBD1	TRBJ2-1	CASSPRGSLVNEQFF	TGTGCCAGCAGCCCCAGGGGGAGTCTTGTCAATGAGCAGTTCTTC
TRBV4-1	once	NA	TRBJ1-2	CASSPSYRQLSSLYGYTF	TGCGCCAGCAGCCCAAGCTACCGGCAACTAAGTTCTCTGTATGGCTACACCTTC
TRBV7-2	NA	TRBD2	TRBJ2-5	CASSLRGGWETQYF	TGTGCCAGCAGCTTGCGGGGGGGCTGGGAGACCCAGTACTTC
TRBV5-4	few	TRBD2	TRBJ2-5	CASSLTSGKEETQYF	TGTGCCAGCAGCTTGACTAGCGGGAAGGAGGAGACCCAGTACTTC
TRBV24-1	NA	NA	TRBJ1-1	CATSDPRGTEAFF	TGTGCCACCAGTGATCCCCGGGGTACTGAAGCTTTCTTT
TRBV7-3	NA	NA	TRBJ2-1	CASSFSGDDHNEQFF	TGTGCCAGCAGCTTCTCGGGGGACGACCACAATGAGCAGTTCTTC
TRBV7-2	NA	TRBD1	TRBJ1-5	CASSGGQGGQPQHF	TGTGCCAGCAGCGGAGGACAGGGAGGTCAGCCCCAGCATTTT
TRBV19	once	NA	TRBJ1-1	CASRRGGTQNTEAFF	TGTGCCAGTAGACGGGGGGGGACACAAAACACTGAAGCTTTCTTT
TRBV5-1	NA	NA	TRBJ1-2	CASSLAQGYGYTF	TGCGCCAGCAGCTTGGCACAGGGCTATGGCTACACCTTC
TRBV19	NA	NA	TRBJ1-5	CASRGPGGNQPQHF	TGTGCCAGTAGAGGGCCGGGGGGCAATCAGCCCCAGCATTTT
TRBV5-1	few	TRBD2	TRBJ2-5	CASSHQTSGGGETQYF	TGCGCCAGCAGCCATCAGACTAGCGGGGGAGGTGAGACCCAGTACTTC
TRBV29-1	NA	NA	TRBJ1-2	CSGFDRIYGYTF	TGCAGCGGCTTCGACAGGATCTATGGCTACACCTTC
TRBV5-8	NA	TRBD1	TRBJ1-2	CASSYTGGDGYTF	TGTGCCAGCAGCTACACAGGGGGCGATGGCTACACCTTC
TRBV11-2	NA	TRBD2	TRBJ2-1	CASSFWGTPSGRADNEQFF	TGTGCCAGCAGCTTTTGGGGGACTCCAAGCGGGAGGGCCGACAATGAGCAGTTCTTC
TRBV7-9	NA	NA	TRBJ2-5	CASTPGGKTQYF	TGTGCCAGCACCCCCGGGGGAAAGACCCAGTACTTC
TRBV9	NA	NA	TRBJ1-3	CASSVVWQGTGNTIYF	TGTGCCAGCAGCGTAGTTTGGCAGGGGACTGGAAACACCATATATTTT
TRBV15	NA	NA	TRBJ1-2	CATSGRPNYGYTF	TGTGCCACCAGCGGCAGGCCGAACTATGGCTACACCTTC
TRBV18	NA	NA	TRBJ1-6	CASSPTAGDSPLHF	TGTGCCAGCTCACCGACGGCGGGGGATTCACCCCTCCACTTT
TRBV5-1	few	NA	TRBJ2-5	CASSLGSSGGGQETQYF	TGCGCCAGCAGCTTGGGTTCGTCTGGGGGAGGCCAAGAGACCCAGTACTTC
TRBV11-3	NA	TRBD1	TRBJ1-1	CASSSGGLNTEAFF	TGTGCCAGCAGCTCAGGGGGCTTGAACACTGAAGCTTTCTTT
TRBV12-5	NA	NA	TRBJ2-1	CASGFPQQTGTNEQFF	TGTGCTAGTGGTTTCCCCCAGCAAACAGGGACGAATGAGCAGTTCTTC
TRBV24-1	NA	TRBD1	TRBJ1-4	CATSDLSGGRTNEKLFF	TGTGCCACCAGTGATCTATCAGGGGGCAGAACTAATGAAAAACTGTTTTTT
TRBV19	NA	NA	TRBJ2-1	CASSKSLAEWNEQFF	TGTGCCAGTAGTAAGTCACTAGCAGAGTGGAATGAGCAGTTCTTC
TRBV30	NA	NA	TRBJ1-1	CAWSAGALSTEAFF	TGTGCCTGGAGTGCAGGGGCGTTGAGCACTGAAGCTTTCTTT
TRBV12-3/TRBV12-4	NA	NA	TRBJ2-7	CASRTAYSYEQYF	TGTGCCAGCAGGACAGCCTACTCCTACGAGCAGTACTTC
TRBV6-5	NA	TRBD1	TRBJ1-5	CASTHPTGRRDPQHF	TGTGCCAGCACCCACCCGACAGGGCGGCGTGATCCCCAGCATTTT
TRBV6-1	NA	NA	TRBJ2-4	CASSEGTGLAKNIQYF	TGTGCCAGCAGTGAAGGAACAGGGTTAGCCAAAAACATTCAGTACTTC
TRBV15	few	NA	TRBJ1-1	CATSRERNIPGEAFF	TGTGCCACCAGCAGAGAGAGAAACATCCCGGGGGAAGCTTTCTTT
TRBV6-5	NA	TRBD1	TRBJ1-2	CASSSTGTAHYGYTF	TGTGCCAGCAGTTCTACCGGGACAGCCCACTATGGCTACACCTTC
TRBV5-4	few	NA	TRBJ1-2	CASSLAGSYGYTF	TGTGCCAGCAGCTTGGCAGGGTCCTATGGCTACACCTTC
TRBV5-1	NA	TRBD2	TRBJ2-3	CASRPGLAGMDTQYF	TGCGCCAGCAGACCGGGACTAGCGGGAATGGATACGCAGTATTTT
TRBV4-1	NA	NA	TRBJ1-2	CASSVEANYGYTF	TGCGCCAGCAGCGTAGAGGCTAACTATGGCTACACCTTC
TRBV6-5	NA	NA	TRBJ1-3	CASNSRSPGNTIYF	TGTGCCAGCAACAGCCGTTCCCCCGGAAACACCATATATTTT
TRBV5-8	NA	NA	TRBJ1-2	CASSLRAGGDYGYTF	TGTGCCAGCAGCTTGCGGGCGGGGGGTGACTATGGCTACACCTTC
TRBV5-1	NA	NA	TRBJ1-1	CASSDRINTEAFF	TGCGCCAGCAGTGACAGGATTAACACTGAAGCTTTCTTT
TRBV5-1	NA	NA	TRBJ1-2	CASSFNRDDGYTF	TGCGCCAGCAGCTTCAACAGGGACGATGGCTACACCTTC
TRBV5-1	few	NA	TRBJ1-1	CASSPSLSSNTEAFF	TGCGCCAGCAGCCCTAGCCTCTCGTCGAACACTGAAGCTTTCTTT